The table lists the clone carrying this T cell receptor beta chain with a few counts. The antigen remains unidentified. TCRdb processed the 5' RACE reads anew with MiXCR; each CDR3 protein has one entry. The table has under 400,000 distinct CDR3 sequences, approximately 8.8% seen once; the top ten hold under 10%. Trimming pared 1 base from V and 0 bases from J, leaving 11 bases between. In germline, CDR1 is SNHLY, CDR2 FYNNEI. The CDR3 covers 16 residues. This specimen belongs to a study of identical twins. Notes on the study in general: Abundant cord blood beta clonotypes carried fewer insertions; memory repertoires showed none.

The rearrangement links TRBV2 to TRBJ2-3; a possible D gene is TRBD2 (6 bases). The sequencing input was naive T cells sorted from blood. This clonotype was obtained from a woman aged 50 to 60 in good health. Here the CDR3 DNA reads TGTGCCAGCAGTGAAGAGATTAGCGGTAGCACAGATACGCAGTATTTT. Protein sequence: CASSEEISGSTDTQYF.